The entry below gives a single T cell receptor beta chain sequence along with its context. The sample belongs to a study of T cell changes during pregnancy in multiple sclerosis. TCRdb's table, derived via immunoSEQ multiplex PCR, lists solely in-frame clones and lacks some. The top ten clones hold approximately 0.7% of a sample with 70,000 to 95,000 clones, about 94% of them seen once. Between the trimmed V and J ends, which lost 2 bases and 1 base, there was a span of 9 bases. The germline CDR1 and CDR2 sequences are SGDLS and YYNGEE. The CDR3 is 15 residues long. The sequencing here drew on peripheral blood, taken in the second trimester of pregnancy. This chain joins TRBV9 and TRBJ2-2; D might be TRBD1 (5 bases). This TCR came from a female donor in good health, enrolled as a control in a pregnancy study. CDR3 in DNA: TGTGCCAGCAGCGTCGCAGGGCAGAACACCGGGGAGCTGTTTTTT. Protein sequence: CASSVAGQNTGELFF.